This TCR beta chain is drawn from a study of blood T cell repertoires in COVID-19. The CDR3 spans 13 residues. V was shortened by 0 bases and J by 8 bases, with 7 bases between the two germline ends. CDR1 is LGHNA, CDR2 YSLEER, per germline. Only in-frame clones appear in the TCRdb table, and some are missing; sequencing was by immunoSEQ multiplex PCR. The sample holds around 300,000 clones, 85% seen once. Sequencing was performed on PBMCs or T cells enriched from blood (not recorded which). This sequence originates from a woman aged 45-65 years who had recovered from COVID-19. The chain couples TRBV4-3 to TRBJ1-4, with D possibly being TRBD1 (5 bases). In nucleotides, the CDR3 is TGCGCCAGCAGCCAAGACAGGGCGGAAAAACTGTTTTTT. Its translation: CASSQDRAEKLFF.